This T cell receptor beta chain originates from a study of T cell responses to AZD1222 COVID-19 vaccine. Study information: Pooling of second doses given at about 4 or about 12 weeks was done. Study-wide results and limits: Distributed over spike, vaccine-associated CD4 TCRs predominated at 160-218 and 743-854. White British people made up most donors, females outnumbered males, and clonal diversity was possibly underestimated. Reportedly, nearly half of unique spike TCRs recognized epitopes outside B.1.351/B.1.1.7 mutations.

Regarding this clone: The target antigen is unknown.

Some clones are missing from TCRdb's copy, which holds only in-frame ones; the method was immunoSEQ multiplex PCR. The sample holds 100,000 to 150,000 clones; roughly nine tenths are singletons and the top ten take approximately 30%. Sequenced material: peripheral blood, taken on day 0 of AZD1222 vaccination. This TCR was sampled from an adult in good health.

The CDR3 nucleotides read TGTGCCAGCAGCTCTGACAGGAGCTCCTACGAGCAGTACTTC. Encoded protein: CASSSDRSSYEQYF. The chain combines TRBV7-7 with TRBJ2-7; perhaps TRBD1 as D (6 bases). Germline CDR1 reads SSHAT; CDR2 reads FNYEAQ (reference sequence). The CDR3 extends over 14 amino acids. V was clipped by 4 bases and J by 0 bases, with 10 bases between them.